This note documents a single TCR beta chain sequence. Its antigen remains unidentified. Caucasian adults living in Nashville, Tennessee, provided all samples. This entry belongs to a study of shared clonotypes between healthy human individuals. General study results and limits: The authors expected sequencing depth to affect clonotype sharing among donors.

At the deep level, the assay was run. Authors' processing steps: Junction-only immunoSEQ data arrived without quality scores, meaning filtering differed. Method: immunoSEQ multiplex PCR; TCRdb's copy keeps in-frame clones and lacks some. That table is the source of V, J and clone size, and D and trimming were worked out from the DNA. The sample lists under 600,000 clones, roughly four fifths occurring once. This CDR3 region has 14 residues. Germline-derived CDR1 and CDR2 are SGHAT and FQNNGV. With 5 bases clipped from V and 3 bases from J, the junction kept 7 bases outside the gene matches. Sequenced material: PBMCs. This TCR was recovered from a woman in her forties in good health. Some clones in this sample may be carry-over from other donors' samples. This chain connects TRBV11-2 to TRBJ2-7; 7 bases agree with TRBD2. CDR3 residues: CASSAPGLLYEQYF. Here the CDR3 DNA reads TGTGCCAGCAGCGCACCGGGACTACTCTACGAGCAGTACTTC.